The T cell receptor (beta chain) under discussion was sequenced for a study of cytomegalovirus exposure and HLA in healthy donors. Findings and limits, study-wide: Cytomegalovirus association was listed for about 170 TCR beta chains. As a later analysis revealed, most CMV-associated TCR beta chains appeared HLA-restricted.

The PCR made use of 60 Vbeta and 13 Jbeta primers. Sequencing was performed with immunoSEQ multiplex PCR; in TCRdb, only in-frame clones are kept and a portion is missing. The sample has some 120,000 clones, 65% to 85% seen once. Unrecorded immune exposures were likely, despite nominal health at sampling. On this clone: Its matching antigen is unknown.

The TCR sequence derives from a woman aged 40 to 49 in good health and CMV-seropositive. Sequenced input: PBMCs.

In DNA form, the CDR3 reads TGTGCCAGCGGCCTCAGGGGGCTTGAAAAACTGTTTTTT. This translates into CASGLRGLEKLFF. The genes are TRBV7-9 and TRBJ1-4, with 8 bases identical to TRBD1. Germline V lookup: CDR1 SEHNR, CDR2 FQNEAQ (reference sequence). V dropped 8 bases and J dropped 7; count of bases not matched to a gene: 6. CDR3 length: 13 amino acids.